A single sample gave rise to the 26 T cell receptor beta chains below, sequenced in a study of blood T cell repertoires in COVID-19 (dated by TCRdb to the early 2020s). Receptor libraries were prepared by the immunoSEQ multiplex PCR assay. TCRdb's version of the immuneACCESS table is confined to in-frame rearrangements and falls short of the full clone set. An unresolved V gene accounts for under half of the shortfall where checked; the remainder is of unknown origin. This sample holds about 250,000 clones; around nine tenths were observed only once. Approximately 2% of the sample lies in the top ten. Material: peripheral blood. Receptor source: a woman aged 40-49 years who had recovered from COVID-19.

This sequence joins TRBV7-9 and TRBJ2-7; 9 positions match TRBD1. Germline V gene data show CDR1 as SEHNR and CDR2 as FQNEAQ (reference sequence). The V gene end was trimmed by 4 bases and the J gene end by 6 bases; junction bases not matched to a gene: 10. This CDR3 has 15 amino acids. CDR3 in amino acids: CASSSQGALGREQYF. Here the CDR3 DNA reads TGTGCCAGCAGCTCACAGGGGGCGCTCGGGCGCGAGCAGTACTTC.

CDR3 sequence (DNA): TGTGCCAGCAGCTCCCGGGGATCTGGGGCCGGGGAGCTGTTTTTT. The encoded protein is CASSSRGSGAGELFF. V usage is TRBV11-2 and J usage is TRBJ2-2, with D possibly matching TRBD2 (5 bases). CDR1 SGHAT and CDR2 FQNNGV come from the germline V gene. Trimming removed 4 bases from V and 6 bases from J, with 15 bases in between. This CDR3 has 15 residues.

The genes are TRBV6-5 and TRBJ1-2; 8 nucleotides agree with TRBD1. Per germline, CDR1 MNHEY and CDR2 SVGAGI. J lost 3 bases, V lost 6 bases, and 9 bases had no gene match. The CDR3 covers 15 residues. This CDR3 is CASSPGGGRDYGYTF. The CDR3 region has the DNA TGTGCCAGCAGCCCAGGGGGCGGTAGGGACTATGGCTACACCTTC.

The V and J genes are TRBV2 and TRBJ1-2; D remains ambiguous. CDR3 length equals 12 residues. Germline V gene data show CDR1 as SNHLY and CDR2 as FYNNEI. Trimming took off 3 bases at V and 1 base at J, with 3 bases between the two ends. DNA of the CDR3: TGTGCCAGCAGTGACAATAACTATGGCTACACCTTC. Its protein is CASSDNNYGYTF.

V usage is TRBV27 and J usage is TRBJ1-5; 8 nucleotides align to TRBD1. V shed 3 bases and J 9 bases; nucleotides not matched to a gene: 10. CDR3 length: 15 residues. Per the germline V gene, CDR1 is MNHEY and CDR2 is SMNVEV (reference sequence). For the CDR3, the DNA is TGTGCCAGCAGTTTCAGGCAGGGGGCTCTAACGCCCCAGCATTTT. It is translated as CASSFRQGALTPQHF.

This sequence joins TRBV28 and TRBJ1-6; D is perhaps TRBD1 (6 bases). Germline CDR1 MDHEN, CDR2 SYDVKM. The V end lost 2 bases, the J end lost 7 bases, and 12 bases lay between the germline ends. The CDR3 is 15 amino acids. The CDR3 region is CASSLVGARNSPLHF. CDR3 sequence (DNA): TGTGCCAGCAGTTTAGTGGGGGCGCGCAATTCACCCCTCCACTTT.

There are a few counts of this clone. The V gene is TRBV6-6, the J gene TRBJ1-2; perhaps TRBD1 as D (5 bases). Trimming cost V 5 bases and J 2 bases, with 15 bases left between them. Germline CDR1 reads MNHNY; CDR2 reads SVGAGI (reference sequence). This CDR3 has 15 amino acids. The chain's CDR3 is CASSRLGRENYGYTF. The CDR3 coding sequence is TGTGCCAGCAGTCGCCTGGGACGGGAGAACTATGGCTACACCTTC.

This clone showed up just once. This chain uses TRBV6-2 or TRBV6-3 with TRBJ2-2; 7 bases align to TRBD1. Germline V gene data show CDR1 as MNHEY and CDR2 as SVGEGT. Trimming removed 6 bases from V and 6 bases from J; junction bases left unmatched: 13. This CDR3 is 16 amino acids long. The DNA for the CDR3 is TGTGCCAGCAGCCCCTCCGACAGGGCGGGCCCCGGGGAGCTGTTTTTT. Its translation: CASSPSDRAGPGELFF.

This chain uses TRBV12-5 with TRBJ1-1; 8 bases agree with TRBD1. The CDR3 has 15 residues. Germline assignment: CDR1 LGHNT and CDR2 FRNRAP. Unmatched junction bases numbered 5, after V lost 4 bases and J lost 1 base. The CDR3 here is CASGSRGTGNTEAFF. CDR3 nucleotides: TGTGCTAGTGGTTCAAGGGGGACAGGGAACACTGAAGCTTTCTTT.

This chain uses TRBV7-2 with TRBJ1-2; 9 nucleotides line up with TRBD1. The trim removed 5 bases at V and 0 bases at J, leaving 16 bases unmatched. The CDR3 has 19 residues. Looked up from germline, CDR1 is SGHTA and CDR2 is FQGNSA. The chain's CDR3 is CASSTYHVQGAGANYGYTF. In nucleotides, the CDR3 is TGTGCCAGCAGCACATACCACGTACAGGGGGCAGGGGCTAACTATGGCTACACCTTC.

The CDR3 loop reads CASSFGAGTGVTNEKLFF. The DNA for the CDR3 is TGCGCCAGCAGCTTTGGAGCCGGGACAGGGGTAACTAATGAAAAACTGTTTTTT. The V call is TRBV5-1, the J call TRBJ1-4, with 10 bases matching TRBD1. The length of the CDR3 is 18 residues. Germline V gene data show CDR1 as SGHRS and CDR2 as YFSETQ. V dropped 2 bases and J dropped 1; count of bases not matched to a gene: 8.

The CDR3 region is CASSQGQLNEKLFF. The DNA for the CDR3 is TGTGCCAGTAGCCAGGGACAGCTTAATGAAAAACTGTTTTTT. The V call is TRBV19, the J call TRBJ1-4, with 7 bases that match TRBD1. Unmatched junction bases numbered 5, after V lost 6 bases and J lost 4 bases. Germline V CDR1 and CDR2: LNHDA, SQIVND (reference sequence). The CDR3 spans 14 residues.

The chain couples TRBV11-2 to TRBJ2-2, with 11 nucleotides matching TRBD1. J lost 5 bases, V lost 1 base, and 6 bases had no gene match. The CDR3 totals 17 residues. Germline V gene sequence: CDR1 SGHAT, CDR2 FQNNGV. The CDR3 DNA is TGTGCCAGCAGCTTAGGGTGGGGACAGGGGGTAACCGGGGAGCTGTTTTTT. Translation: CASSLGWGQGVTGELFF.

This chain uses TRBV25-1 with TRBJ1-5; no clear D gene. The CDR3 is 15 residues long. The ends were cut back, 4 bases at V and 2 bases at J, with 12 bases in the middle. Germline CDR1 is MGHDK and CDR2 is SYGVNS. The CDR3 DNA reads as TGTGCCAGCAGTGGGGGTCTAGCGGGCAATCAGCCCCAGCATTTT. Amino acids: CASSGGLAGNQPQHF. The variable domain in full, with the rest retrieved from reference TRBV25-1 and TRBJ1-5, is EADIYQTPRYLVIGTGKKITLECSQTMGHDKMYWYQQDPGMELHLIHYSYGVNSTEKGDLSSESTVSRIRTEHFPLTLESARPSHTSQYLCASSGGLAGNQPQHFGDGTRLSIL.

The chain couples TRBV7-9 to TRBJ1-2; D is possibly TRBD1 (6 bases). V lost 5 bases and J 4 bases, leaving 26 bases between the germline ends. Germline values: CDR1 SEHNR, CDR2 FQNEAQ (reference sequence). This CDR3 has 18 amino acids. The CDR3 here is CASSPRTANGELLYGYTF. CDR3 coding DNA: TGTGCCAGCAGCCCCCGGACAGCCAACGGTGAGCTACTCTATGGCTACACCTTC.

The genes are TRBV30 and TRBJ1-3; D not certain. V was cut by 4 bases and J by 7 bases, with 8 bases left in between. Germline V gene sequence: CDR1 GTSNPN, CDR2 SVGIG (reference sequence). This CDR3 has 11 residues. Here the CDR3 reads CAWTEFNTIYF. The CDR3 DNA is TGTGCCTGGACTGAGTTCAACACCATATATTTT.

This chain links TRBV25-1 with TRBJ1-2; D may be TRBD1 (5 bases). Germline values: CDR1 MGHDK, CDR2 SYGVNS. Trimming shortened V by 4 bases and J by 9 bases, and 21 bases separated the two germline ends. This CDR3 comprises 15 residues. CDR3 residues: CASSGAPGHRISYTF. The CDR3 nucleotides are TGTGCCAGCAGTGGGGCCCCAGGACACAGAATTAGCTACACCTTC.

In its sample, this clone was seen once. The chain couples TRBV19 to TRBJ1-1; 7 nucleotides match TRBD1. Germline loops: CDR1 LNHDA, CDR2 SQIVND (reference sequence). V gave up 4 bases and J gave up 1 base; unmatched junction bases: 3. The CDR3 is made up of 14 amino acids. The CDR3 protein is CASSTWTGNTEAFF. CDR3 in DNA: TGTGCCAGTAGTACATGGACAGGGAACACTGAAGCTTTCTTT. The entire variable domain, with the rest obtained from reference TRBV19 and TRBJ1-1, is as follows: DGGITQSPKYLFRKEGQNVTLSCEQNLNHDAMYWYRQDPGQGLRLIYYSQIVNDFQKGDIAEGYSVSREKKESFPLTVTSAQKNPTAFYLCASSTWTGNTEAFFGQGTRLTVV.

The V gene is TRBV5-5, the J gene TRBJ1-4; D perhaps matches TRBD1 (5 bases). The CDR3 extends over 16 amino acids. Trimming shortened V by 0 bases and J by 1 base, and 10 bases separated the two germline ends. The germline V gene has CDR1 SGHKS and CDR2 YYEKEE (reference sequence). The CDR3 DNA is TGTGCCAGCAGCTTGGAAGCAGGGAAAACTAATGAAAAACTGTTTTTT. Encoded protein: CASSLEAGKTNEKLFF.

The chain links TRBV2 to TRBJ2-2, with TRBD1 matching 7 bases. Germline lookup yields CDR1 SNHLY and CDR2 FYNNEI. With V trimmed by 5 bases and J by 2 bases, 2 bases remained unmatched. The CDR3 loop spans 14 amino acids. The CDR3 DNA is TGTGCCAGCAGTAGGGACAGAAACACCGGGGAGCTGTTTTTT. Protein product: CASSRDRNTGELFF. The full variable domain, in which reference TRBV2 and TRBJ2-2 provide the parts outside the CDR3, is EPEVTQTPSHQVTQMGQEVILRCVPISNHLYFYWYRQILGQKVEFLVSFYNNEISEKSEIFDDQFSVERPDGSNFTLKIRSTKLEDSAMYFCASSRDRNTGELFFGEGSRLTVL.

Details on this clone: The sample carries other DNA sequences with the same CDR3. The chain links TRBV30 to TRBJ1-4; the D gene is possibly TRBD1 (5 bases). Germline lookup yields CDR1 GTSNPN and CDR2 SVGIG (reference sequence). Trimming took 3 bases from V and 8 from J, leaving 16 bases between them. The CDR3 length is 14 residues. Here the CDR3 reads CAWRGAGNPEKLFF. The CDR3 coding sequence is TGTGCCTGGAGGGGCGCAGGGAACCCAGAAAAACTGTTTTTT.

The chain uses TRBV7-2 and TRBJ2-7, with a weak D call TRBD2 (6 bases). The V gene's germline CDR1 is SGHTA and CDR2 FQGNSA. The CDR3 is 13 residues long. Trimming took off 2 bases at V and 6 bases at J, with 11 bases between the two ends. CDR3 sequence: CASSLTGEIEQYF. CDR3 DNA: TGTGCCAGCAGCTTAACGGGGGAAATCGAGCAGTACTTC.

V and J are TRBV6-2 or TRBV6-3 and TRBJ2-7; D is perhaps TRBD2 (5 bases). CDR1 MNHEY and CDR2 SVGEGT come from the germline V gene. The CDR3 is made up of 14 amino acids. Trimming shortened V by 0 bases and J by 4 bases, and 10 bases separated the two germline ends. The CDR3 loop is CASSYSTSTYEQYF. In nucleotides, the CDR3 is TGTGCCAGCAGTTACTCAACTAGTACTTACGAGCAGTACTTC.

The chain is built from TRBV5-1 and TRBJ1-1, with 8 nucleotides matching TRBD1. The CDR3 is 15 residues long. CDR1 is SGHRS, CDR2 YFSETQ, per germline. After removal of 0 bases from V and 6 bases from J, the junction contained 7 bases not matched to a gene. In DNA, the CDR3 is TGCGCCAGCAGCTTGGGGGGGACAGGTACTTCTGAAGCTTTCTTT. Amino acid sequence: CASSLGGTGTSEAFF.

This clone was picked up a small number of times. The chain uses TRBV4-3 and TRBJ2-2; 8 bases are a match to TRBD1. V lost 8 bases to trimming and J lost 4 bases; unmatched junction nucleotides: 6. From germline, CDR1 is LGHNA and CDR2 YSLEER. This CDR3 spans 14 amino acids. Here the CDR3 DNA reads TGCGCCAGCCGAAGACAGGGGAGCACCGGGGAGCTGTTTTTT. It codes for CASRRQGSTGELFF.

V usage is TRBV5-1 and J usage is TRBJ2-3; a weak D match, TRBD2 (6 bases). This CDR3 region has 14 residues. V was shortened by 4 bases and J by 3 bases, with 12 bases between the two germline ends. CDR1 and CDR2 (germline): SGHRS, YFSETQ. The DNA for the CDR3 is TGCGCCAGCAGCCCTGGGAGGTGGACAGATACGCAGTATTTT. This encodes CASSPGRWTDTQYF.